The 8 T cell receptor beta chains below come from one sample, sequenced in a study of blood T cell repertoires in COVID-19. Clones were read by immunoSEQ multiplex PCR, and TCRdb kept only the in-frame ones, dropping some. Here the sample spans roughly 90,000 clones, approximately 80% being singletons. The source material was peripheral blood. The receptors shown here come from a woman aged 70-85 years with acute or convalescent COVID-19.

The CDR3 here is CASRLFRGVGEQYF. DNA for the CDR3: TGTGCCAGCAGGTTGTTCAGGGGTGTAGGCGAGCAGTACTTC. J is TRBJ2-7 and V is TRBV27; D possibly corresponds to TRBD1 (6 bases). Per the germline V gene, CDR1 is MNHEY and CDR2 is SMNVEV (reference sequence). The CDR3 sequence is 14 residues long. Trimming removed 6 bases from V and 6 bases from J, with 18 bases in between.

The J gene is TRBJ2-1, the V gene TRBV11-3, with TRBD1 matching over 7 bases. The CDR3 length is 13 residues. V lost 3 bases to trimming and J lost 8 bases; unmatched junction nucleotides: 4. Germline values: CDR1 SGHNT, CDR2 YENEEA. CDR3 loop: CASSFTGVDEQFF. The CDR3, as DNA: TGTGCCAGCAGCTTTACAGGGGTCGATGAGCAGTTCTTC. Full variable domain (remainder filled in from reference TRBV11-3 and TRBJ2-1): EAGVVQSPRYKIIEKKQPVAFWCNPISGHNTLYWYLQNLGQGPELLIRYENEEAVDDSQLPKDRFSAERLKGVDSTLKIQPAELGDSAVYLCASSFTGVDEQFFGPGTRLTVL.

The chain's CDR3 is CASSLTGEYNEQFF. The CDR3 DNA sequence: TGTGCCAGCAGCTTGACAGGGGAATACAATGAGCAGTTCTTC. This chain connects TRBV5-6 to TRBJ2-1; 7 bases are shared with TRBD1. The CDR3 is 14 amino acids. CDR1 and CDR2 (germline): SGHDT, YYEEEE. V trimming: 1 base; J trimming: 4 bases; junction bases outside the gene matches: 2.

This clone showed up just once. CDR3 in DNA: TGTGCCATCAGTGATGACAGGGCAAATGAAAAACTGTTTTTT. It codes for CAISDDRANEKLFF. The chain employs TRBV10-3 and TRBJ1-4; 7 bases are shared with TRBD1. This CDR3 has 14 amino acids. V was pared by 3 bases and J by 5 bases, with 3 bases of the junction left unmatched. Germline V CDR1 and CDR2: ENHRY, SYGVKD.

J is TRBJ2-1 and V is TRBV19; 10 bases line up with TRBD2. The CDR3 consists of 13 residues. Unmatched junction bases numbered 2, after V lost 4 bases and J lost 8 bases. Germline CDR1 is LNHDA and CDR2 is SQIVND (reference sequence). In DNA, the CDR3 is TGTGCCAGTAGTAATAGCGGGGGGTATGAGCAGTTCTTC. Translated: CASSNSGGYEQFF. The full variable domain, its missing parts supplied by reference TRBV19 and TRBJ2-1, is DGGITQSPKYLFRKEGQNVTLSCEQNLNHDAMYWYRQDPGQGLRLIYYSQIVNDFQKGDIAEGYSVSREKKESFPLTVTSAQKNPTAFYLCASSNSGGYEQFFGPGTRLTVL.

The chain uses TRBV27 and TRBJ2-2; 8 nucleotides line up with TRBD2. V was clipped by 4 bases and J by 7 bases; unmatched bases: 11. Germline assignment: CDR1 MNHEY and CDR2 SMNVEV (reference sequence). CDR3 length equals 16 residues. The CDR3 DNA reads as TGTGCCAGCAGTTCACTAGCGGCATTGGGGTACGGGGAGCTGTTTTTT. It yields the protein CASSSLAALGYGELFF.

J is TRBJ1-1 and V is TRBV19; 9 bases are a match to TRBD1. The germline V gene has CDR1 LNHDA and CDR2 SQIVND (reference sequence). This CDR3 comprises 15 residues. Trimming removed 5 bases from V and 6 bases from J; junction bases left unmatched: 10. The chain's CDR3 is CASSRRDRAPAEAFF. CDR3 DNA sequence: TGTGCCAGTAGTCGCCGGGACAGGGCTCCCGCTGAAGCTTTCTTT.

This chain joins TRBV11-2 and TRBJ2-3; TRBD2 matches 10 bases. CDR1 SGHAT and CDR2 FQNNGV come from the germline V gene. The CDR3 loop spans 17 amino acids. V gave up 0 bases and J gave up 7 bases; unmatched junction bases: 10. CDR3 nucleotides: TGTGCCAGCAGCTTAGATCGATCAGCGGGGGGGCTTAATACGCAGTATTTT. Its translation is CASSLDRSAGGLNTQYF.